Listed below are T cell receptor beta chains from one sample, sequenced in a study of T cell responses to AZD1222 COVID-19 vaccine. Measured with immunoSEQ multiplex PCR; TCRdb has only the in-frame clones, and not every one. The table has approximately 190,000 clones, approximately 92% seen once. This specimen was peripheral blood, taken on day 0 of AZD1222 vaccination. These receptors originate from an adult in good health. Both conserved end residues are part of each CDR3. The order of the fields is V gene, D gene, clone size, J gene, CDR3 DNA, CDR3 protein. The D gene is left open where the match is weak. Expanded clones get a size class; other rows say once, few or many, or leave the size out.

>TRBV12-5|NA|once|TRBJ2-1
TGTGCTAGTGGTTTGACGGATTACAATGAGCAGTTCTTC
CASGLTDYNEQFF
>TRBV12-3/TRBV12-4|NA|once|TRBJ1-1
TGTGCCAGCCTTGGGGGCGGTACGGCTTTCTTT
CASLGGGTAFF
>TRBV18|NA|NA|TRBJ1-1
TGTGCCAGCTCACAGGAGGAGATGAACACTGAAGCTTTCTTT
CASSQEEMNTEAFF
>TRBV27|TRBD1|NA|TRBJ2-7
TGTGCCAGCAGTTTCAGATCCGGGACAGAGGGGTACTTC
CASSFRSGTEGYF
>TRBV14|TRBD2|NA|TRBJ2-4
TGTGCCAGCAGCCAAGAGGCTAGCGGGGAGTACTTAGCCAAAAACATTCAGTACTTC
CASSQEASGEYLAKNIQYF
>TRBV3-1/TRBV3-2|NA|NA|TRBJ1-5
TGTGCCAGCAGCCAAGAGGGGGGGTGGCCCCAGCATTTT
CASSQEGGWPQHF
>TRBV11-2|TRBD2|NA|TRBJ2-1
TGTGCCAGCAGCTCGACTAGCGGGGGGGCCCTTGAGCAGTTCTTC
CASSSTSGGALEQFF
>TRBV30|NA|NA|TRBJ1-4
TGTGCCTGGAGCCAGTCGACTAATGAAAAACTGTTTTTT
CAWSQSTNEKLFF
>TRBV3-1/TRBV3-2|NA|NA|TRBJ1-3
TGTGCCAGCAGCCAAGATAAAAGACAGGTGGGAAACACCATATATTTT
CASSQDKRQVGNTIYF
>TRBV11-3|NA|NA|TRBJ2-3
TGTGCCAGCAGCTTAGACCGGGATACGCAGTATTTT
CASSLDRDTQYF
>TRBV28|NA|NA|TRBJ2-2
TGTGCCAGCAGTTTGATAACCGCCGGGGAGCTGTTTTTT
CASSLITAGELFF
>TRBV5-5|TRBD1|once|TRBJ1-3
TGTGCCAGCAGCTTGGCCAATAAGGGGGCGTTTTCCGTTGGAAACACCATATATTTT
CASSLANKGAFSVGNTIYF
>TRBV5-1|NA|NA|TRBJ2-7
TGCGCCAGCAGCTTGGCAGCCACGTCCTACGAGCAGTACTTC
CASSLAATSYEQYF
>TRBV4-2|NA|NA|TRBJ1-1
TGTGCCAGCTTTTCTCTTCAGGGAAGGAACACTGAAGCTTTCTTT
CASFSLQGRNTEAFF
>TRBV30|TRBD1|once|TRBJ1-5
TGTGCCTGGGAAATACAGGGGGCAGGGCAGCCCCAGCATTTT
CAWEIQGAGQPQHF
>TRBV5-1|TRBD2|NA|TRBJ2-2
TGCGCCACCCAGCGGGGGGAAATGGGCACCGGGGAGCTGTTTTTT
CATQRGEMGTGELFF
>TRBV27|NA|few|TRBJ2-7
TGTGCCAGCAGTTTATCGTTCAGCAGTTACTACGAGCAGTACTTC
CASSLSFSSYYEQYF
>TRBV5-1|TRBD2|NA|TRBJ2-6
TGCGCCAGCAGCCTCCTAGCGGGGCAAGATAGGGCCAACGTCCTGACTTTC
CASSLLAGQDRANVLTF
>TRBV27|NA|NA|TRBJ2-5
TGTGCCAGCAGTTTATCGTTCCGGCGGGAGACCCAGTACTTC
CASSLSFRRETQYF
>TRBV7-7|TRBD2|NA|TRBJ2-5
TGTGCCAGCAGCCCCGGTTATAGTAGCGGGGGGTACCAAGAGACCCAGTACTTC
CASSPGYSSGGYQETQYF
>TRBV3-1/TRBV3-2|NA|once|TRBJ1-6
TGTGCCAGCAGCCAAGGGAGGTGGGCCCTTCCGGGTTCACCCCTCCACTTT
CASSQGRWALPGSPLHF
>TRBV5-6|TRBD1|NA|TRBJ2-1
TGTGCCAGCACCACCATGACAGGGGGCCCCTACAATGAGCAGTTCTTC
CASTTMTGGPYNEQFF
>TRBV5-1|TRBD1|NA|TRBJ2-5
TGCGCCAGCAGCTTGGTTTGGGACAGTCCCTGGGGGACCCAGTACTTC
CASSLVWDSPWGTQYF
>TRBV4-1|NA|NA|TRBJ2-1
TGCGCCAGCAGCGGGTACCTTTACAATGAGCAGTTCTTC
CASSGYLYNEQFF
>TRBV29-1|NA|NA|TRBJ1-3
TGCAGCTATGGAGCAGGCGTAGGAAACACCATATATTTT
CSYGAGVGNTIYF
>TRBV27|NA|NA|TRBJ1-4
TGTGCCAGCAGTTACAGGGCTGCAACTAATGAAAAACTGTTTTTT
CASSYRAATNEKLFF
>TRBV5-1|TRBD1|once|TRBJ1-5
TGCGCCAGCAGCTTAGGGACAGGCGGTCAGCCCCAGCATTTT
CASSLGTGGQPQHF
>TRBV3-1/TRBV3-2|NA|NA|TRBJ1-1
TGTGCCAGCAGCCAAGCAATTACTGAAGCTTTCTTT
CASSQAITEAFF
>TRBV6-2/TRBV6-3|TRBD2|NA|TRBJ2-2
TGTGCCAGCAGTAACCCTAGACTAGCGAGATTTACCGGGGAGCTGTTTTTT
CASSNPRLARFTGELFF
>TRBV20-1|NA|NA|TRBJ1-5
TGCAGTGCTCGTGGGGGCAACAATCAGCCCCAGCATTTT
CSARGGNNQPQHF
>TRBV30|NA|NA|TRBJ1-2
TGTGCCTGGAGGAGTACAGCAAACTATGGCTACACCTTC
CAWRSTANYGYTF
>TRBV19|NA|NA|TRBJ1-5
TGTGCCAGTAGTGGGGTCGGCTTCAATCAGCCCCAGCATTTT
CASSGVGFNQPQHF
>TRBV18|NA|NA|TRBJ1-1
TGTGCCAGCTCACCACAGGGGAGCACCACTGAAGCTTTCTTT
CASSPQGSTTEAFF
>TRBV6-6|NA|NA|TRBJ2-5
TGTGCCAGCAGTTACGTTAGTTCCCAAGAGACCCAGTACTTC
CASSYVSSQETQYF
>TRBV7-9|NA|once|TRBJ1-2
TGTGCCAGCCACTATGGGACGGGTGGCTACACCTTC
CASHYGTGGYTF
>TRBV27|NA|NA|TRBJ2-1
TGTGCCAGCAGGGCCGAGCAGTTCTTC
CASRAEQFF
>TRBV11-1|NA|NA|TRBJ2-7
TGTGCCAGCAGAGGGGGGGCGGACTACTACGAGCAGTACTTC
CASRGGADYYEQYF
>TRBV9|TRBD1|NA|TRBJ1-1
TGTGCCAGCAAGGGGGCGATGAACACTGAAGCTTTCTTT
CASKGAMNTEAFF
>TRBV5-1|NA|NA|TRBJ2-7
TGCGCCAGCAGCTTACCAGGGGCTGAGCAGTACTTC
CASSLPGAEQYF
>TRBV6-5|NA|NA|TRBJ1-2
TGTGCCGCGACCAGGGGATACGGCTACACCTTC
CAATRGYGYTF
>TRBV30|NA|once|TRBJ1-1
TGTGCCTGGAGTCCGGGACCGTTGAACACTGAAGCTTTCTTT
CAWSPGPLNTEAFF
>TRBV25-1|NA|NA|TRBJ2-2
TGTGCCAGCAGTGATCCTCCCGGGGAGCTGTTTTTT
CASSDPPGELFF
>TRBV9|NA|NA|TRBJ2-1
TGTGCCAGCAGCGCAAATCCGTTCAGCCTCTCCTACAATGAGCAGTTCTTC
CASSANPFSLSYNEQFF
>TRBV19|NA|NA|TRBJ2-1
TGTGCCAGTAATGTCCTGGGCAATGAGCAGTTCTTC
CASNVLGNEQFF
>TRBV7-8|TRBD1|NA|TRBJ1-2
TGTGCCAGTACCCCGGGACAGGGAATCTCCGGCTACACCTTC
CASTPGQGISGYTF
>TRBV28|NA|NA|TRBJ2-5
TGTGCCAGCCAAGTCCGGGAGACCCAGTACTTC
CASQVRETQYF
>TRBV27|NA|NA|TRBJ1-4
TGTGCCAGCCGCATGGGGGCTAATGAAAAACTGTTTTTT
CASRMGANEKLFF
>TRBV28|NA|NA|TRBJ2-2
TGTGCCAGCAGTCCCTCAAGGGGGACCGGGGAGCTGTTTTTT
CASSPSRGTGELFF
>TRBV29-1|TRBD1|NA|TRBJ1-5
TGCAGCGTCCGGGACAGGGGGCGCGAGGGCAATCAGCCCCAGCATTTT
CSVRDRGREGNQPQHF
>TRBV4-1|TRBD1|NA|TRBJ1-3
TGCGCCAGCAGGGACAGGAGCTCTGGAAACACCATATATTTT
CASRDRSSGNTIYF